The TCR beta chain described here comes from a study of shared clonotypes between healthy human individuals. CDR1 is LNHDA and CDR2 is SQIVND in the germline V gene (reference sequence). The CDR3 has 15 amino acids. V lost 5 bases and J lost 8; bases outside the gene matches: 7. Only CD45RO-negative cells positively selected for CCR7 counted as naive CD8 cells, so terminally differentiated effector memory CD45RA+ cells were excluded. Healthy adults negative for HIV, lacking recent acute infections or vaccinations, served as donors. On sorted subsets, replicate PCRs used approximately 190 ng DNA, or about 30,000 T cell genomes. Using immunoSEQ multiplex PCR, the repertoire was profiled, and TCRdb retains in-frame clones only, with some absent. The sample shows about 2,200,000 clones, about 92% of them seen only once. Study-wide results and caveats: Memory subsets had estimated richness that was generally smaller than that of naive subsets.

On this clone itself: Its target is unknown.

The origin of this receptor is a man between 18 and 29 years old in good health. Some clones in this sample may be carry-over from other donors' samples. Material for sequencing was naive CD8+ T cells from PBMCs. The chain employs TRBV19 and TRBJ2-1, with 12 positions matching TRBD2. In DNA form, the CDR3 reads TGTGCCAGTAGTCCGACTAGCGGGAGCCCCTATGAGCAGTTCTTC. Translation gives CASSPTSGSPYEQFF.